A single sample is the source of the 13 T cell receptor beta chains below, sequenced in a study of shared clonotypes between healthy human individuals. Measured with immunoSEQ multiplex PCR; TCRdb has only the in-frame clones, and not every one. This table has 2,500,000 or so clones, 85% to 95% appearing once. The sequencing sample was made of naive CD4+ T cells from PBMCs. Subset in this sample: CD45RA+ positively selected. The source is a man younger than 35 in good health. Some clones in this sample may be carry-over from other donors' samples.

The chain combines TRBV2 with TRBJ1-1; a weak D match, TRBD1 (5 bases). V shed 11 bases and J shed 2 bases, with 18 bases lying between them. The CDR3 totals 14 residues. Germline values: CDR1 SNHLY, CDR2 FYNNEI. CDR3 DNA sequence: TGTGCCGGGGGTACGGACACCGCCAACACTGAAGCTTTCTTT. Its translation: CAGGTDTANTEAFF.

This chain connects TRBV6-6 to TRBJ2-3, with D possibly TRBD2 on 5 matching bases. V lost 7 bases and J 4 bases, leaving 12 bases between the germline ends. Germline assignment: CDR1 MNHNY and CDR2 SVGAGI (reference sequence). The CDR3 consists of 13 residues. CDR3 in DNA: TGTGCCAGCAAAAGCGGAGGCCCAGATACGCAGTATTTT. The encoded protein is CASKSGGPDTQYF.

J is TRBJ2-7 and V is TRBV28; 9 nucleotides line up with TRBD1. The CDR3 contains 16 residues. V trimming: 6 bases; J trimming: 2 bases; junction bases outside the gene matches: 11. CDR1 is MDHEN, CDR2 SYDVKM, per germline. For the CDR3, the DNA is TGTGCCAGCAGAAGCCCGGGACAGGGTGCAACCTACGAGCAGTACTTC. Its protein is CASRSPGQGATYEQYF.

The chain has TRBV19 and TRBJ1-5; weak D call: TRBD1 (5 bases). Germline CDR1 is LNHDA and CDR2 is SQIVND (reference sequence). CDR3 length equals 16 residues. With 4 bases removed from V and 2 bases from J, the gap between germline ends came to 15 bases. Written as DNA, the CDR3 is TGTGCCAGTAGTACCGGCGCCCGAGGGGGCAATCAGCCCCAGCATTTT. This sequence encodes CASSTGARGGNQPQHF.

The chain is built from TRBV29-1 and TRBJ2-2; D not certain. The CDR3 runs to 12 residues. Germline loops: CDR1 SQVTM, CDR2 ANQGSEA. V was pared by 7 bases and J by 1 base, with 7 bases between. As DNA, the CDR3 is TGCAGCGCTGGACGGAACACCGGGGAGCTGTTTTTT. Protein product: CSAGRNTGELFF.

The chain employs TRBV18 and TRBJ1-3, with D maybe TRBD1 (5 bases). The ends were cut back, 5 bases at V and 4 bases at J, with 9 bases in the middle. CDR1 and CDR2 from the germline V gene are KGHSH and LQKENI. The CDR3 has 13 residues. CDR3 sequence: CASSGTEGNTIYF. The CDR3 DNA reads TGTGCCAGCTCAGGGACGGAAGGAAACACCATATATTTT.

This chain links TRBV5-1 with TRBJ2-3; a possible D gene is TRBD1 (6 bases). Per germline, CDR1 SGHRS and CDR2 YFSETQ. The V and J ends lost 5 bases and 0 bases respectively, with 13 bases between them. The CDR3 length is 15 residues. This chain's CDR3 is CASRTRTVSTDTQYF. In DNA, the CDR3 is TGCGCCAGCAGGACAAGGACAGTTAGCACAGATACGCAGTATTTT.

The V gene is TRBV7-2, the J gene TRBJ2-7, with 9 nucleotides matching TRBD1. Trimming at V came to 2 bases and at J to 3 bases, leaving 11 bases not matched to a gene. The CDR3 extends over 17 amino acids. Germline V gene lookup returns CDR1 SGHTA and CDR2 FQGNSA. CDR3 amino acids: CASSLPYPQGQGYEQYF. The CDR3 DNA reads TGTGCCAGCAGCTTACCCTACCCGCAGGGACAGGGCTACGAGCAGTACTTC.

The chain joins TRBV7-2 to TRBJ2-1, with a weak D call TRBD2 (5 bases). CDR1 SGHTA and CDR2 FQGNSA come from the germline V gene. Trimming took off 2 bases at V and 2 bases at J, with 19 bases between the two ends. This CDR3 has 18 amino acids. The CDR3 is CASSLRWVSDPAYNEQFF. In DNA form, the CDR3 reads TGTGCCAGCAGCTTACGTTGGGTTAGCGACCCGGCCTACAATGAGCAGTTCTTC.

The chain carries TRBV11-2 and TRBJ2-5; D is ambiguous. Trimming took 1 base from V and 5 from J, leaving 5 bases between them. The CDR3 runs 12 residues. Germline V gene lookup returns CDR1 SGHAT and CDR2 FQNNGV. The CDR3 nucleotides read TGTGCCAGCAGCTTAGGTTTCGAGACCCAGTACTTC. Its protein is CASSLGFETQYF.

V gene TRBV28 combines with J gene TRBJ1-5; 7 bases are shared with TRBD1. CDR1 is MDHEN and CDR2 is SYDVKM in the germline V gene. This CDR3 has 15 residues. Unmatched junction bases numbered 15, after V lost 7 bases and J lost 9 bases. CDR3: CASTTPDRVGSPQHF. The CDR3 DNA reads TGTGCCAGCACCACTCCCGACAGGGTGGGTTCGCCCCAGCATTTT. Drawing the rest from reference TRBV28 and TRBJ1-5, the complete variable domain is DVKVTQSSRYLVKRTGEKVFLECVQDMDHENMFWYRQDPGLGLRLIYFSYDVKMKEKGDIPEGYSVSREKKERFSLILESASTNQTSMYLCASTTPDRVGSPQHFGDGTRLSIL.

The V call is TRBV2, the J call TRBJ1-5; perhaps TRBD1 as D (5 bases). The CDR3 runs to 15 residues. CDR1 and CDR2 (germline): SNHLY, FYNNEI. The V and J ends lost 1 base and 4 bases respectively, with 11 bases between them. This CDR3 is CASSEGGRSNQPQHF. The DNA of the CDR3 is TGTGCCAGCAGTGAAGGGGGACGTAGTAATCAGCCCCAGCATTTT.

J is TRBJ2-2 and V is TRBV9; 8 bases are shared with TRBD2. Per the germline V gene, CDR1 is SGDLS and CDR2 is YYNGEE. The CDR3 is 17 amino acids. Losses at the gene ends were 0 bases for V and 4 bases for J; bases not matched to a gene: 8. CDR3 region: CASSVATTSAGTGELFF. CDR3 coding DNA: TGTGCCAGCAGCGTAGCTACGACTAGCGCGGGCACCGGGGAGCTGTTTTTT.